This T cell receptor beta chain was found in a study of blood T cell repertoires in COVID-19. Study in general: PBMCs, B-cell-depleted T cells, or T cells were the source of the cDNA or gDNA that made up the material.

Original methodology: By means of reference gene primer amplification, nucleated cell counts were estimated. Only in-frame clones appear in the TCRdb table, and some are missing; sequencing was by immunoSEQ multiplex PCR. The DNA gave D and trimming, while V, J and clone size come from that table. The sample contains some 250,000 clones, around four fifths of which appear only once. Germline trimming cut 1 base from V and 9 bases from J; bases unmatched to any gene: 9. This CDR3 spans 17 amino acids. Per the germline V gene, CDR1 is LNHDA and CDR2 is SQIVND (reference sequence). The sequence came from a man aged 60-69 years with acute or convalescent COVID-19. V gene TRBV19 combines with J gene TRBJ2-1, with TRBD2 matching over 13 bases. Specimen: peripheral blood. In DNA form, the CDR3 reads TGTGCCAGTAGTATAGGGATACTAGCGGGAGGGCCTGTTGAGCAGTTCTTC. Its translation is CASSIGILAGGPVEQFF.